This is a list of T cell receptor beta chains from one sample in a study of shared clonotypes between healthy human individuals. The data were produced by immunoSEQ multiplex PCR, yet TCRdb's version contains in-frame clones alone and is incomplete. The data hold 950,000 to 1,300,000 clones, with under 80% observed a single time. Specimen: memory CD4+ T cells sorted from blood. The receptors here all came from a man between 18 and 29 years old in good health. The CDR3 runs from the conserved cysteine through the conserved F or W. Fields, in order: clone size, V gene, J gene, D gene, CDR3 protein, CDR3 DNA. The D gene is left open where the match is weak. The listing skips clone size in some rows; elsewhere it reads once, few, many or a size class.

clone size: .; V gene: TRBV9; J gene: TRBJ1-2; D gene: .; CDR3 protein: CASSVDRYNYGYTF; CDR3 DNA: TGTGCCAGCAGCGTAGACCGGTATAACTATGGCTACACCTTC
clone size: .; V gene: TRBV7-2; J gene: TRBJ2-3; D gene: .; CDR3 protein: CASSLDGAADTQYF; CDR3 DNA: TGTGCCAGCAGCTTAGATGGAGCTGCAGATACGCAGTATTTT
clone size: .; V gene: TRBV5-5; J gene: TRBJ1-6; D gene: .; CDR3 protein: CASSLAPDIQGLHF; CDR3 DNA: TGTGCCAGCAGCTTGGCGCCAGATATCCAAGGGCTCCACTTT
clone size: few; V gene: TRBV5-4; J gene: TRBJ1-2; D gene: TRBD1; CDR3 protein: CASSPDRGQSYTF; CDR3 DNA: TGTGCCAGCAGCCCGGACAGGGGGCAGAGCTACACCTTC
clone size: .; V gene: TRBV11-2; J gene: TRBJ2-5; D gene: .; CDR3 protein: CASSPFWRGLETQYF; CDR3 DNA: TGTGCCAGCAGCCCCTTCTGGCGGGGTCTGGAGACCCAGTACTTC
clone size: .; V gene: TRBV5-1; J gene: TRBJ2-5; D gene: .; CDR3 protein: CASSRGSETQYF; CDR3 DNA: TGCGCCAGCAGCAGGGGGTCAGAGACCCAGTACTTC
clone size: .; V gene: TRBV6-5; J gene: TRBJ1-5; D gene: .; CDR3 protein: CASSYSLYSNQPQHF; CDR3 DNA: TGTGCCAGCAGTTACTCGTTGTATAGCAATCAGCCCCAGCATTTT
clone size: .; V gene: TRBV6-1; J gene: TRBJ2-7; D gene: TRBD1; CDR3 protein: CASSTGQGASGEQYF; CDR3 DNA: TGTGCCAGCAGCACAGGACAGGGGGCGTCTGGCGAGCAGTACTTC
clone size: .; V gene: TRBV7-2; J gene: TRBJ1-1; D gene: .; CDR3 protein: CASRRKEGLTMNTEAFF; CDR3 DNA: TGTGCCAGCAGGCGCAAAGAGGGTTTAACCATGAACACTGAAGCTTTCTTT
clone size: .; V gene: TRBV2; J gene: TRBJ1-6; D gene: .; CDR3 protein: CASRQDGSYNSPLHF; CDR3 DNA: TGTGCCAGCAGGCAGGACGGGTCCTATAATTCACCCCTCCACTTT
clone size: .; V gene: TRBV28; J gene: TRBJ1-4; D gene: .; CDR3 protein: CASRENGYNEKLFF; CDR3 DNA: TGTGCCAGCAGGGAGAATGGGTATAATGAAAAACTGTTTTTT
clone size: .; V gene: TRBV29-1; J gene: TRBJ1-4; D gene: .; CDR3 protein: CSVLRDTNEKLFF; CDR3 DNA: TGCAGCGTCCTCCGGGACACAAATGAAAAACTGTTTTTT
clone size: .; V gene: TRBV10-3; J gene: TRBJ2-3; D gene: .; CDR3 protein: CAISESGGVSTDTQYF; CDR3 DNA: TGTGCCATCAGTGAGTCAGGAGGGGTTAGCACAGATACGCAGTATTTT
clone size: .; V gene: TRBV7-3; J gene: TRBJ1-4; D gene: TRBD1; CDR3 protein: CASSPGQGAHEKLFF; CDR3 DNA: TGTGCCAGCAGCCCCGGACAGGGGGCACATGAAAAACTGTTTTTT
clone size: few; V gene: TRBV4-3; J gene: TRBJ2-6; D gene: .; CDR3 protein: CASSQGRETGANVLTF; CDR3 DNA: TGCGCCAGCAGCCAAGGCAGAGAGACTGGGGCCAACGTCCTGACTTTC
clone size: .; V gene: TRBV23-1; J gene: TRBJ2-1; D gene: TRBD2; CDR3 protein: CASSQATSSLGSSYNEQFF; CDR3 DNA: TGCGCCAGCAGTCAAGCGACTAGCAGCTTGGGGAGCTCCTACAATGAGCAGTTCTTC
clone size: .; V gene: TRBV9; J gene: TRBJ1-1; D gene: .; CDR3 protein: CASSGREGAEAFF; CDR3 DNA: TGTGCCAGCAGCGGGCGGGAGGGGGCTGAAGCTTTCTTT
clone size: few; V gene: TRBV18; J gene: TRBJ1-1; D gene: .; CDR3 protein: CASSPNLNTEAFF; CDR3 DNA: TGTGCCAGCTCACCAAACTTGAACACTGAAGCTTTCTTT
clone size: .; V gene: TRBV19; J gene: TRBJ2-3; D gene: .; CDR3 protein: CASSIPSTDTQYF; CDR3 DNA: TGTGCCAGTAGTATACCTAGCACAGATACGCAGTATTTT
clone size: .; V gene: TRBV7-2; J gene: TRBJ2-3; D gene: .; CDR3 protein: CASSPYTQRLTDTQYF; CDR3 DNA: TGTGCCAGCAGCCCTTATACCCAGCGGCTCACAGATACGCAGTATTTT
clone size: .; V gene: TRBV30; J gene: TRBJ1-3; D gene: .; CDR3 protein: CAWRGSGNTIYF; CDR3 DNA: TGTGCCTGGAGAGGGAGCGGAAACACCATATATTTT
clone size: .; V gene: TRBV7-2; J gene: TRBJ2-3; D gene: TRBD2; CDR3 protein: CASTAPRDSGRATDTQYF; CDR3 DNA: TGTGCCAGCACCGCCCCTCGAGATAGCGGGAGGGCCACAGATACGCAGTATTTT
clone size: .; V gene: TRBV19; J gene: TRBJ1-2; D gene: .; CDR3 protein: CASSPGVYGYTF; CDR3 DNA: TGTGCCAGTAGTCCCGGGGTCTATGGCTACACCTTC
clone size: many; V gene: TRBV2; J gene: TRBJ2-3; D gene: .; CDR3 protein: CASNGEVRDTQYF; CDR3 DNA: TGTGCCAGCAACGGGGAGGTGCGGGATACGCAGTATTTT
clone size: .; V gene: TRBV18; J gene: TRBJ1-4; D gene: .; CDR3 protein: CASSPTRRGVYEKLFF; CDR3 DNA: TGTGCCAGCTCACCAACCCGGCGAGGCGTCTATGAAAAACTGTTTTTT
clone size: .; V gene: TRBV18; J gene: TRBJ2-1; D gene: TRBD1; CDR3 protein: CASSLAAGTGPYNEQFF; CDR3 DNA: TGTGCCAGCTCACTCGCCGCCGGGACAGGGCCGTACAATGAGCAGTTCTTC
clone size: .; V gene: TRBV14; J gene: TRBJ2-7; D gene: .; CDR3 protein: CASSPGVTYSYEQYF; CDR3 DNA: TGTGCCAGCAGCCCGGGGGTCACCTACTCCTACGAGCAGTACTTC
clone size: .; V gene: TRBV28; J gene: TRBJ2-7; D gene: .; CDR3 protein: CASEKRRPTEQYF; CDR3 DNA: TGTGCCAGCGAAAAAAGGAGGCCTACGGAGCAGTACTTC